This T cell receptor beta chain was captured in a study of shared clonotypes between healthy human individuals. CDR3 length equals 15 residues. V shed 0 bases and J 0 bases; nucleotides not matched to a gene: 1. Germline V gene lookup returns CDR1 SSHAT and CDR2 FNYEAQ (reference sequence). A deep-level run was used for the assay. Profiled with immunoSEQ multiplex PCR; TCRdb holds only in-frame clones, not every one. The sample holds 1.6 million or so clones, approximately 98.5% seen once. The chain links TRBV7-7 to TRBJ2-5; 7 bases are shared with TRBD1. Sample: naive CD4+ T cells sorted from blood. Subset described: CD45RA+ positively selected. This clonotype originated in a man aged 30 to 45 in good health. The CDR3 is CASSLADRYQETQYF. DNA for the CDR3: TGTGCCAGCAGCTTAGCGGACAGGTACCAAGAGACCCAGTACTTC.